This T cell receptor (beta chain) was captured by sequencing in a study of T cells in Graves' hyperthyroidism and ophthalmopathy. This clonotype has just a few counts. What it binds is unknown. TCR beta CDR3 regions were amplified from RNA transcripts. In the first-round RT-PCR of the TCR CDR3, the HTBI primer set was used. TCRdb independently ran MiXCR on the multiplex PCR reads; one entry per CDR3 protein. The profile shows 450,000 to 550,000 distinct CDR3 sequences, approximately 25% of them singletons. Germline lookup yields CDR1 SGHRS and CDR2 YFSETQ. The CDR3 extends over 14 amino acids. With V trimmed by 4 bases and J by 1 base, 4 bases remained unmatched. The study's findings and limits: Blood also carried most thyroid clonotypes expanded above 0.001.

Clinical symptoms, serum thyroxine, TRAb, thyroid ultrasound and orbital computed tomography informed diagnoses. The sequenced sample consisted of blood. This TCR was recovered from a woman aged 30 to 39 with Graves' ophthalmopathy. V and J are TRBV5-1 and TRBJ2-7, with 8 bases matching TRBD1. The CDR3 region is CASSLWTGSYEQYF. The CDR3 DNA sequence: TGCGCCAGCAGCCTCTGGACAGGGTCCTACGAGCAGTACTTC.